These T cell receptor beta chains were read from a single sample in a study of control samples from healthy donors and cancer patients. The assay was immunoSEQ multiplex PCR, and TCRdb's table has in-frame clones only and misses some. The repertoire holds 200,000 to 250,000 clones, with roughly 94% as singletons. Sequences were obtained from blood. These receptors all come from a man in his fifties in good health. The conserved cysteine and the conserved F or W are not part of the CDR3 here.

TRBV19	TRBJ2-1	11	ASSTATGNEQF
TRBV3-1/TRBV3-2	TRBJ2-2	14	ASSQVLLLAGGELF
TRBV19	TRBJ1-5	13	ASTEGPGSNQPQH
TRBV27	TRBJ1-3	13	ASTNYPSSGNTIY
TRBV4-1	TRBJ2-3	12	ASGRDAQLDTQY
TRBV2	TRBJ2-2	11	ASSPGYTGELF
TRBV5-6	TRBJ1-1	13	ASSLGQLMNTEAF
TRBV5-1	TRBJ1-1	13	ASSVQGGQDTEAF
TRBV27	TRBJ2-2	12	ASSLSPYTGELF
TRBV24-1	TRBJ1-3	13	ATSEGQISGNTIY
TRBV11-2	TRBJ2-3	13	ASSLEGSRTDTQY
TRBV7-2	TRBJ2-1	11	ASSPGRHNEQF
TRBV25-1	TRBJ1-5	11	ASSGGGGQPQH
TRBV7-9	TRBJ1-6	13	ASSLIASHNSPLH
TRBV30	TRBJ2-2	18	AWRGYLTVSGVSSTGELF
TRBV19	TRBJ2-2	11	ASSMGRAGELF
TRBV6-5	TRBJ1-1	12	ASSYGKMNTEAF
TRBV5-4	TRBJ1-6	13	ASSFPGQYNSPLH
TRBV28	TRBJ1-4	13	ASSGPRATNEKLF
TRBV28	TRBJ1-5	14	ASSPIPGGGSQPQH
TRBV7-2	TRBJ1-3	13	ASSRPGQPGNTIY
TRBV28	TRBJ2-1	11	ASTPFSYNEQF
TRBV28	TRBJ1-2	14	ASSQRGGQGSGGYT
TRBV15	TRBJ2-1	13	ATSRRLAGDNEQF
TRBV5-4	TRBJ1-1	13	ASSSPLTGNTEAF
TRBV6-5	TRBJ1-1	13	ASSSRGALNTEAF
TRBV24-1	TRBJ2-1	13	ATSDSRGSYNEQF
TRBV19	TRBJ1-6	11	ASSLDRESPLH
TRBV2	TRBJ2-5	13	ASSEARGRRETQY
TRBV10-3	TRBJ1-2	15	AISAKREAGSFYGYT
TRBV5-4	TRBJ1-2	13	ASSRGGGTNYGYT
TRBV24-1	TRBJ2-2	12	ATSDWSLHGELF